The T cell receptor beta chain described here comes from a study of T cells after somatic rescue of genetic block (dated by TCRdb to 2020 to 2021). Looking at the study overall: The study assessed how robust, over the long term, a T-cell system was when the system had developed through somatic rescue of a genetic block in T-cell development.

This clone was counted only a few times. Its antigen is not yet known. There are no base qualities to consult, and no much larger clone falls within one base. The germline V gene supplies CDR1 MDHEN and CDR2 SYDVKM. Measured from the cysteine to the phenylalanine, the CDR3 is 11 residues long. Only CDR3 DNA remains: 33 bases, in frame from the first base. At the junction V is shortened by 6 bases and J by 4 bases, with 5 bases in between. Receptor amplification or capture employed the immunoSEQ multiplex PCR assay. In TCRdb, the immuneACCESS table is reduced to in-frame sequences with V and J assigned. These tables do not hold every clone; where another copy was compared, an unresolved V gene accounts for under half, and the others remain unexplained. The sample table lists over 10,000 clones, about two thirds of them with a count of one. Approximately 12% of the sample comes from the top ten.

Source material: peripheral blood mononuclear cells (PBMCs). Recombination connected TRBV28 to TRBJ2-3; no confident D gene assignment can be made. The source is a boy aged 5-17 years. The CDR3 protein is CASSTADTQYF. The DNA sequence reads TGTGCCAGCAGCACCGCAGATACGCAGTATTTT.